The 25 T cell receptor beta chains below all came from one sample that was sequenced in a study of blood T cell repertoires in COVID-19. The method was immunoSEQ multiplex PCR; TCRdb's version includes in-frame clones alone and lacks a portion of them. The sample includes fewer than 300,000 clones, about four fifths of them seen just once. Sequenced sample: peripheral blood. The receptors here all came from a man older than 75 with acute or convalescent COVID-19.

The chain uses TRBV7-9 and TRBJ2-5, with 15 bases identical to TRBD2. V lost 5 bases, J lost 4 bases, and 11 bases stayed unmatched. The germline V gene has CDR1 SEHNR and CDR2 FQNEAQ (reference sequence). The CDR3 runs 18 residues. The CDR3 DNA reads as TGTGCCAGCAGCCGTAGAGGGACTAGCGGGAGGCTTGGAGAGACCCAGTACTTC. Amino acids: CASSRRGTSGRLGETQYF.

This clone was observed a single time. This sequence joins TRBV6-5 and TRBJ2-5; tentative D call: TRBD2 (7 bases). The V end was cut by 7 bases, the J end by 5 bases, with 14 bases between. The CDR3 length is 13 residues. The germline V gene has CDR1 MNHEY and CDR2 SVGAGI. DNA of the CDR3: TGTGCCAGCAATGGGGGGGGCTGGGAGACCCAGTACTTC. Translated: CASNGGGWETQYF.

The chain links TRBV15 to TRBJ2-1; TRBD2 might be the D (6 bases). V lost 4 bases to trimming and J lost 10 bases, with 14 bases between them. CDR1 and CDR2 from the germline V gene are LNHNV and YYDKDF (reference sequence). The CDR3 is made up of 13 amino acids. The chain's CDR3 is CATSIGRTTEQFF. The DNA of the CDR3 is TGTGCCACCAGCATCGGACGGACTACGGAGCAGTTCTTC. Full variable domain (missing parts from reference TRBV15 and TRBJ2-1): DAMVIQNPRYQVTQFGKPVTLSCSQTLNHNVMYWYQQKSSQAPKLLFHYYDKDFNNEADTPDNFQSRRPNTSFCFLDIRSPGLGDTAMYLCATSIGRTTEQFFGPGTRLTVL.

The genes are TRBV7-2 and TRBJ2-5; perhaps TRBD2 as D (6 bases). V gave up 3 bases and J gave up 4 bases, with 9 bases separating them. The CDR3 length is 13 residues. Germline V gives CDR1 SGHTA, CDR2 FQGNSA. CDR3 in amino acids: CASSFGGAETQYF. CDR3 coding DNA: TGTGCCAGCAGCTTCGGCGGGGCAGAGACCCAGTACTTC.

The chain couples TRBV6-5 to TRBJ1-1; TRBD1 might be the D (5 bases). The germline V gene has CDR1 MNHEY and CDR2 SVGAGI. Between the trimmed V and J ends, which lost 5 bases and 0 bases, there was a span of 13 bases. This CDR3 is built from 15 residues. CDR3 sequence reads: CASSIGADMNTEAFF. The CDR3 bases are TGTGCCAGCAGTATTGGGGCAGACATGAACACTGAAGCTTTCTTT.

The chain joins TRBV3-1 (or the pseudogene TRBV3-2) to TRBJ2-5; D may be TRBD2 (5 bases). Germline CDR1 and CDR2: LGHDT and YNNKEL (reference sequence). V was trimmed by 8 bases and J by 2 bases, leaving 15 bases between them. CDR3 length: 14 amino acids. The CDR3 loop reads CASGWGAVQETQYF. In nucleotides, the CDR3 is TGTGCCAGCGGCTGGGGAGCGGTTCAAGAGACCCAGTACTTC.

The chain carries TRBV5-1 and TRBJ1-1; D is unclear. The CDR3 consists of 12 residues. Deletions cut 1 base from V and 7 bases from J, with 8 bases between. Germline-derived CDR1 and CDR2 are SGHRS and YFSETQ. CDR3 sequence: CASSLNEGEAFF. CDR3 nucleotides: TGCGCCAGCAGCTTGAATGAGGGTGAAGCTTTCTTT.

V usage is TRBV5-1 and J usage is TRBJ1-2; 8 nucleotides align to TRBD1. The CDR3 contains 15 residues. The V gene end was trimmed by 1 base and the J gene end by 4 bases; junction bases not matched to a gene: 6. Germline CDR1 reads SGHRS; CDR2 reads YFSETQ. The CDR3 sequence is CASSLTGQGVYGYTF. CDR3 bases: TGCGCCAGCAGCTTGACCGGACAGGGCGTCTATGGCTACACCTTC.

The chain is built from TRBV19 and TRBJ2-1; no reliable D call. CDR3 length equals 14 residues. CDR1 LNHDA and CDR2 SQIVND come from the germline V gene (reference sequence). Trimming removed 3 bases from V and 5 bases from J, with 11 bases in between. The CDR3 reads CASSIDSPHNEQFF. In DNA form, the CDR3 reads TGTGCCAGTAGTATCGATAGCCCTCACAATGAGCAGTTCTTC.

CDR3 in amino acids: CASSVSDSLFANTGELFF. The CDR3 DNA reads TGTGCCAGCAGCGTATCCGACAGTCTCTTCGCGAACACCGGGGAGCTGTTTTTT. V and J are TRBV7-2 and TRBJ2-2; a weak D match, TRBD1 (5 bases). CDR3 size: 18 residues. From germline, CDR1 is SGHTA and CDR2 FQGNSA. The germline V and J ends were trimmed by 5 bases and 0 bases, with 19 bases remaining between them.

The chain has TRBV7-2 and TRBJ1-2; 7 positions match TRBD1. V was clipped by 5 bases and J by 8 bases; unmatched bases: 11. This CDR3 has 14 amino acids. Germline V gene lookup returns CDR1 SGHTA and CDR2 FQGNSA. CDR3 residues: CASSLLTGLEGYTF. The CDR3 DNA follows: TGTGCCAGCAGCCTACTGACAGGGTTGGAGGGCTACACCTTC.

DNA for the CDR3: TGTGCCAGCAGCCGAGGGACTAGCGGGAGTTCGAGCGGGGCCAACGTCCTGACTTTC. This sequence encodes CASSRGTSGSSSGANVLTF. This chain joins TRBV27 and TRBJ2-6; TRBD2 agrees at 14 bases. J lost 4 bases, V lost 6 bases, and 11 bases had no gene match. Germline V gives CDR1 MNHEY, CDR2 SMNVEV (reference sequence). The CDR3 covers 19 residues.

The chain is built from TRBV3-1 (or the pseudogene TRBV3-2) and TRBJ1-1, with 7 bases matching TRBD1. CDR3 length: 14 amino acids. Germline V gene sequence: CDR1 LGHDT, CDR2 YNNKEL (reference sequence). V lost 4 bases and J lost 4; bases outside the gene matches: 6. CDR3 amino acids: CASSLKGGGTEAFF. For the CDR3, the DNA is TGTGCCAGCAGCCTTAAAGGGGGCGGCACTGAAGCTTTCTTT.

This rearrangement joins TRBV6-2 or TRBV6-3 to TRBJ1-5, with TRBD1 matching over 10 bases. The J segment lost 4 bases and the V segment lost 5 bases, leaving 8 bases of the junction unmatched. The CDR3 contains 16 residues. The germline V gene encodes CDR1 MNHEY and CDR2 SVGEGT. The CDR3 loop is CASSQLLGQGNQPQHF. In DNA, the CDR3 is TGTGCCAGCAGTCAGCTCCTGGGACAGGGGAATCAGCCCCAGCATTTT.

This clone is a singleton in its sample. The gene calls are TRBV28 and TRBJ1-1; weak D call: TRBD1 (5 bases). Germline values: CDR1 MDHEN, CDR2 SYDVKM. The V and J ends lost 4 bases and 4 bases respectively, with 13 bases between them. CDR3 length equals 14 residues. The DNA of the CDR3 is TGTGCCAGCAGTTATTCGGGGGGGGGCACTGAAGCTTTCTTT. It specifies CASSYSGGGTEAFF.

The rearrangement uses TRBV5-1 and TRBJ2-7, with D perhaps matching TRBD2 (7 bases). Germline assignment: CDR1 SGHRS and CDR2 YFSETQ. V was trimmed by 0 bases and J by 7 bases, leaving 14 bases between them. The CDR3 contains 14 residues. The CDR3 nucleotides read TGCGCCAGCAGCTTGGTCGCGGGGGCGGGAGAGCAGTACTTC. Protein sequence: CASSLVAGAGEQYF.

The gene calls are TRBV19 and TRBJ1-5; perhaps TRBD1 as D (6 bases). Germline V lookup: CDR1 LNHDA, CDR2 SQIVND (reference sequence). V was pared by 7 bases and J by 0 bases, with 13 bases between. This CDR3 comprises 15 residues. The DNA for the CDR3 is TGTGCCAGTATTCTGCAGGGGTATAGCAATCAGCCCCAGCATTTT. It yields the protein CASILQGYSNQPQHF.

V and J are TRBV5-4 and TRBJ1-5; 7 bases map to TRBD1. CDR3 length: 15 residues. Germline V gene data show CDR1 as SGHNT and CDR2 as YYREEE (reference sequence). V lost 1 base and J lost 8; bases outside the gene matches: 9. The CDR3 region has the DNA TGTGCCAGCAGCTTGTATCCAGGGGGGATGGAGCCCCAGCATTTT. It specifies CASSLYPGGMEPQHF.

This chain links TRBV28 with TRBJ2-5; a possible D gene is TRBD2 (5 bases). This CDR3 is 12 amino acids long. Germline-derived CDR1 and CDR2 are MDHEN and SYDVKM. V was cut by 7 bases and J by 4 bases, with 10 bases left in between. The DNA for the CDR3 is TGTGCCAGCACGGGGAGAGGAGAGACCCAGTACTTC. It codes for CASTGRGETQYF.

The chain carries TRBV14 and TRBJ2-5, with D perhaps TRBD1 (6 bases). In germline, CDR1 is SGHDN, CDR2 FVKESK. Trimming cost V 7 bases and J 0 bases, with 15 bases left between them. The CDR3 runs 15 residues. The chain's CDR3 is CASMTTGNHQETQYF. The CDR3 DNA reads TGTGCCAGCATGACTACAGGGAACCACCAAGAGACCCAGTACTTC.

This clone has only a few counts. CDR3 sequence reads: CASSIVFPPDSVLFSYEQYF. The CDR3, as DNA: TGTGCCAGTAGTATAGTGTTCCCCCCGGACAGCGTGCTTTTCTCCTACGAGCAGTACTTC. The V call is TRBV19, the J call TRBJ2-7; tentatively, D is TRBD1 (6 bases). The V end lost 1 base, the J end lost 0 bases, and 25 bases lay between the germline ends. The CDR3 sequence is 20 residues long. Germline CDR1 LNHDA, CDR2 SQIVND (reference sequence). The full variable domain, completed using reference TRBV19 and TRBJ2-7, is DGGITQSPKYLFRKEGQNVTLSCEQNLNHDAMYWYRQDPGQGLRLIYYSQIVNDFQKGDIAEGYSVSREKKESFPLTVTSAQKNPTAFYLCASSIVFPPDSVLFSYEQYFGPGTRLTVT.

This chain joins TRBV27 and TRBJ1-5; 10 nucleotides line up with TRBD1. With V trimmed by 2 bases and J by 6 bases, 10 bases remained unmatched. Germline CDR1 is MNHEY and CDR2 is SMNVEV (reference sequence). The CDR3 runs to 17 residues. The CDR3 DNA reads TGTGCCAGCAGTTTAACGCCGACAGGGGGCTTAGGTCAGCCCCAGCATTTT. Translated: CASSLTPTGGLGQPQHF.

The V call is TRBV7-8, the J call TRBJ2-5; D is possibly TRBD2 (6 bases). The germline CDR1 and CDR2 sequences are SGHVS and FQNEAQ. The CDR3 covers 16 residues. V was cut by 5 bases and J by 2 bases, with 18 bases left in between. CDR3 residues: CASSPRSPGVQETQYF. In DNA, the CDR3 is TGTGCCAGCAGCCCCAGGTCTCCGGGAGTTCAAGAGACCCAGTACTTC.

The DNA for the CDR3 is TGTGCCAGCAGCCACAATGGAGGCGCGGGAAGGTCTCCCGGGGAGCTGTTTTTT. Translating it yields CASSHNGGAGRSPGELFF. The chain combines TRBV13 with TRBJ2-2; the D gene is possibly TRBD2 (6 bases). Germline assignment: CDR1 PRHDT and CDR2 FYEKMQ (reference sequence). V was clipped by 5 bases and J by 6 bases, with 25 bases between them. The CDR3 sequence is 18 residues long. Complete variable domain (other parts from reference TRBV13 and TRBJ2-2): AAGVIQSPRHLIKEKRETATLKCYPIPRHDTVYWYQQGPGQDPQFLISFYEKMQSDKGSIPDRFSAQQFSDYHSELNMSSLELGDSALYFCASSHNGGAGRSPGELFFGEGSRLTVL.

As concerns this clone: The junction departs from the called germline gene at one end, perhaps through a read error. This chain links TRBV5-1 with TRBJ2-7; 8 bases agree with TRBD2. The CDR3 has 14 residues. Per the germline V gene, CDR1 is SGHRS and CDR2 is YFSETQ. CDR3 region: CASRLTSDSYEQYF. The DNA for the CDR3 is TGCGCCAGCCGCTTGACTAGCGATTCCTACGAGCAGTACTTC.